Following are 8 T cell receptor beta chains from one sample sequenced in a study of T cell responses to AZD1222 COVID-19 vaccine. Only in-frame clones appear in the TCRdb table, and some are missing; sequencing was by immunoSEQ multiplex PCR. The data contain 120,000 to 150,000 clones, approximately 90% of them singletons. Sequenced material: peripheral blood, taken 28 days after the second AZD1222 dose. The receptors come from an adult who received the AZD1222 COVID-19 vaccine.

The J gene is TRBJ1-2, the V gene TRBV29-1, with D possibly being TRBD1 (6 bases). CDR3 length equals 12 residues. The germline V gene has CDR1 SQVTM and CDR2 ANQGSEA. Trimming took 7 bases from V and 3 from J, leaving 12 bases between them. The CDR3 reads CSARDTDYGYTF. CDR3 DNA sequence: TGCAGCGCCAGGGACACCGACTATGGCTACACCTTC.

This chain uses TRBV2 with TRBJ1-2; TRBD1 agrees at 7 bases. The CDR3 is 13 amino acids. Germline-derived CDR1 and CDR2 are SNHLY and FYNNEI. After removal of 4 bases from V and 5 bases from J, the junction contained 4 bases not matched to a gene. The CDR3 is CASSGQGLYGYTF. The DNA of the CDR3 is TGTGCCAGCAGTGGACAGGGCCTATATGGCTACACCTTC.

The chain couples TRBV5-5 to TRBJ1-5; D perhaps matches TRBD1 (5 bases). The CDR3 spans 16 residues. In germline, CDR1 is SGHKS, CDR2 YYEKEE (reference sequence). V was trimmed by 4 bases and J by 0 bases, leaving 14 bases between them. The CDR3 DNA follows: TGTGCCAGCAGCACCCGGGGGAGGGATAGCAATCAGCCCCAGCATTTT. It yields the protein CASSTRGRDSNQPQHF.

The chain links TRBV5-1 to TRBJ1-5, with 9 bases lining up with TRBD1. CDR1 is SGHRS and CDR2 is YFSETQ in the germline V gene. J lost 5 bases, V lost 4 bases, and 4 bases had no gene match. The CDR3 totals 14 residues. Here the CDR3 reads CASSLTGGDQPQHF. CDR3 DNA: TGCGCCAGCAGCCTAACAGGGGGCGATCAGCCCCAGCATTTT.

This clone came up once. This chain links TRBV9 with TRBJ1-4; the D is unclear. Germline loops: CDR1 SGDLS, CDR2 YYNGEE. The CDR3 length is 13 residues. V was cut by 4 bases and J by 3 bases, with 7 bases left in between. CDR3 in amino acids: CASSLSANEKLFF. CDR3 sequence (DNA): TGTGCCAGCAGCCTGAGTGCTAATGAAAAACTGTTTTTT.

The rearrangement joins TRBV4-2 to TRBJ1-2, with D unresolved. The CDR3 spans 12 residues. Trimming removed 1 base from V and 1 base from J, with 1 base in between. Germline-derived CDR1 and CDR2 are LGHNA and YNFKEQ. CDR3 sequence reads: CASSQGNYGYTF. The CDR3 DNA reads TGTGCCAGCAGCCAAGGTAACTATGGCTACACCTTC.

V gene TRBV19 combines with J gene TRBJ1-2; D call uncertain. The CDR3 has 11 residues. Trimming took 3 bases from V and 5 from J, leaving 4 bases between them. Germline CDR1 is LNHDA and CDR2 is SQIVND (reference sequence). CDR3 in amino acids: CASSIRYGYTF. The CDR3 nucleotides are TGTGCCAGTAGTATCAGATATGGCTACACCTTC.

This clone was counted between two and nine times. The chain uses TRBV19 and TRBJ1-6; the D gene is possibly TRBD1 (5 bases). Per germline, CDR1 LNHDA and CDR2 SQIVND (reference sequence). This CDR3 spans 16 amino acids. The ends were cut back, 1 base at V and 9 bases at J, with 16 bases in the middle. CDR3 region: CASSIGSSGPASPLHF. In DNA form, the CDR3 reads TGTGCCAGTAGTATAGGCTCCTCAGGGCCGGCTTCACCCCTCCACTTT.